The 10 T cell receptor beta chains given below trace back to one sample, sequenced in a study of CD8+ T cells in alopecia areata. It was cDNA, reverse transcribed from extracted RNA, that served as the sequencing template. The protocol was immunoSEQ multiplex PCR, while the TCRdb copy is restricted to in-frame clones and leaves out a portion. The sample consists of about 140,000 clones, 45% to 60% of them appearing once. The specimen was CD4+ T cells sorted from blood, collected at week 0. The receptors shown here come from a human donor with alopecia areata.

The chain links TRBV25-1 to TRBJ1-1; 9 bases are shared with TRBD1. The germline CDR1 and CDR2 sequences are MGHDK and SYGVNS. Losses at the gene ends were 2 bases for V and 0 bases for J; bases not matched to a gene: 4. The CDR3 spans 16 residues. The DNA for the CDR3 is TGTGCCAGCAGTGAAACGGGGACAGGGATGAACACTGAAGCTTTCTTT. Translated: CASSETGTGMNTEAFF. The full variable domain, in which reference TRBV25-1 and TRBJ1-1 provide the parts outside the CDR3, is EADIYQTPRYLVIGTGKKITLECSQTMGHDKMYWYQQDPGMELHLIHYSYGVNSTEKGDLSSESTVSRIRTEHFPLTLESARPSHTSQYLCASSETGTGMNTEAFFGQGTRLTVV.

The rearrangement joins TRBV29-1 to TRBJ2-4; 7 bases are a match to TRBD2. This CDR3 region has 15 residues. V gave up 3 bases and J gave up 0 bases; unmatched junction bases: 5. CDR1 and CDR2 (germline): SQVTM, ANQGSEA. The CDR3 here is CSVEEGRVAKNIQYF. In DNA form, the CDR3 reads TGCAGCGTTGAGGAGGGGAGGGTAGCCAAAAACATTCAGTACTTC.

The CDR3 sequence: CSVEWGETQYF. The CDR3 nucleotides read TGCAGCGTTGAGTGGGGTGAGACCCAGTACTTC. The gene calls are TRBV29-1 and TRBJ2-5; unclear D gene. The CDR3 is 11 residues long. Germline assignment: CDR1 SQVTM and CDR2 ANQGSEA. Trimming took 3 bases from V and 5 from J, leaving 7 bases between them.

In DNA form, the CDR3 reads TGTGCCACCAGCAGAGATCCAACTAGCGGGAGTACAGATACGCAGTATTTT. Translated, it gives CATSRDPTSGSTDTQYF. The V gene is TRBV15, the J gene TRBJ2-3; TRBD2 aligns across 11 bases. Germline CDR1 is LNHNV and CDR2 is YYDKDF (reference sequence). The CDR3 spans 17 residues. The ends lost 0 bases at V and 3 bases at J; junction bases unmatched: 5.

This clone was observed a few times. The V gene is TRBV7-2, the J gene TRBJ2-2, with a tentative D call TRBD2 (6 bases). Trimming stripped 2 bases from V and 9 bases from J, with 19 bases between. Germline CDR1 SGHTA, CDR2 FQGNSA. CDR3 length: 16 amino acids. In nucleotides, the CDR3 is TGTGCCAGCAGCTTACAGTCGGCGGGGCCCCACAGGGAGCTGTTTTTT. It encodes CASSLQSAGPHRELFF.

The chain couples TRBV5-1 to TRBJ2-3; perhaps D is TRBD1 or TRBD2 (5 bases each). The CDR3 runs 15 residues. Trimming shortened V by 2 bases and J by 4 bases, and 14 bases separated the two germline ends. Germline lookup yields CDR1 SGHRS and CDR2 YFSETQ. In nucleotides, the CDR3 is TGCGCCAGCAGCTTACGAGGGGTGGTTGCAGATACGCAGTATTTT. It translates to CASSLRGVVADTQYF.

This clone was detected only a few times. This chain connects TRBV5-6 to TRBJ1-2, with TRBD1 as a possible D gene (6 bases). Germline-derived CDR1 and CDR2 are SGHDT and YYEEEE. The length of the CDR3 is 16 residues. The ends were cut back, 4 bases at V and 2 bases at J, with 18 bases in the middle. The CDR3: CASSPYGGRVNYGYTF. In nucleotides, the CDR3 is TGTGCCAGCAGCCCATACGGGGGGCGCGTCAACTATGGCTACACCTTC.

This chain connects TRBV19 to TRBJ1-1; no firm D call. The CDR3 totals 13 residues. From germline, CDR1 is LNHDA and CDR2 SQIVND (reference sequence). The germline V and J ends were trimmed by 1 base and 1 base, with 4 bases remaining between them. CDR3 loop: CASSIVANTEAFF. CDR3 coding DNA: TGTGCCAGTAGTATAGTAGCGAACACTGAAGCTTTCTTT.

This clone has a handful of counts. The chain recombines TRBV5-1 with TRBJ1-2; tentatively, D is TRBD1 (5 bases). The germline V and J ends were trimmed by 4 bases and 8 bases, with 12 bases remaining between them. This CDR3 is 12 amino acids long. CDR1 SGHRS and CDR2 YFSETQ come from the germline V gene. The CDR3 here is CASSPDRDGYTF. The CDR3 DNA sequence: TGCGCCAGCAGCCCCGATAGGGACGGCTACACCTTC.

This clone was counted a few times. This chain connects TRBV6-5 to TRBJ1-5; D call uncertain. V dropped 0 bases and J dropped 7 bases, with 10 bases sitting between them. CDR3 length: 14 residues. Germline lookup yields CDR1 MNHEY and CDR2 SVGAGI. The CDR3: CASSYSSGLQPQHF. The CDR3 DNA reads TGTGCCAGCAGTTACTCGAGTGGGCTGCAGCCCCAGCATTTT.